This entry lists 9 T cell receptor beta chains sequenced from one sample in a study of regulatory T cells in long-lasting Graves disease. TCRdb processed the reads anew with MiXCR; each CDR3 protein has one entry. The repertoire holds more than 950 distinct CDR3 sequences, with roughly 87% as singletons. Scientists built the TCR library using RNA that was extracted from PBMCs. Sequencing used peripheral blood mononuclear cells (PBMCs), obtained with antithyroid drug treatment, in newly diagnosed or persistent Graves disease (not recorded which). These receptor sequences come from a woman aged 25 to 39 with Graves disease.

This clonotype was observed once. The rearrangement joins TRBV3-1 to TRBJ2-5; D is possibly TRBD1 (7 bases). Germline CDR1 is LGHDT and CDR2 is YNNKEL (reference sequence). Trimming shortened V by 3 bases and J by 5 bases, and 16 bases separated the two germline ends. CDR3 size: 15 residues. The CDR3 DNA is TGTGCCAGCAGCCACACCCCAGGGGGGAGCGAGACCCAGTACTTC. This sequence encodes CASSHTPGGSETQYF.

The rearrangement joins TRBV23-1 to TRBJ2-7; D possibly corresponds to TRBD2 (6 bases). TRBV23-1 is labeled an ORF, and its function is uncertain. Trimming removed 7 bases from V and 2 bases from J, with 21 bases in between. The CDR3 is 16 residues long. CDR3 bases: TGCGCCAGCACCCAAGGGAGCGGGCCGTTAACCTACGAGCAGTACTTC. Translating it yields CASTQGSGPLTYEQYF.

The gene calls are TRBV2 and TRBJ2-2; D is ambiguous. The V and J ends lost 7 bases and 2 bases respectively, with 11 bases between them. The CDR3 loop spans 14 amino acids. From germline, CDR1 is SNHLY and CDR2 FYNNEI. CDR3 region: CASTWRVNTGELFF. CDR3 nucleotides: TGTGCCAGCACCTGGCGTGTTAACACCGGGGAGCTGTTTTTT.

The chain carries TRBV2 and TRBJ2-5; no reliable D call. Deletions cut 6 bases from V and 6 bases from J, with 8 bases between. The CDR3 runs 11 residues. Germline CDR1 and CDR2: SNHLY and FYNNEI. The CDR3 loop is CASRVEQTQYF. In DNA form, the CDR3 reads TGTGCCAGCAGGGTAGAGCAGACCCAGTACTTC.

This sequence joins TRBV13 and TRBJ2-1; D is perhaps TRBD1 or TRBD2 (5 bases each). V lost 5 bases, J lost 2 bases, and 13 bases lay in between. The germline CDR1 and CDR2 sequences are PRHDT and FYEKMQ (reference sequence). There are 15 residues in the CDR3. In nucleotides, the CDR3 is TGTGCCAGCAGCGCAGGTTGGGGGACCTACAATGAGCAGTTCTTC. It specifies CASSAGWGTYNEQFF.

The rearrangement uses TRBV28 and TRBJ2-5, with D unclear. Trimming cost V 10 bases and J 1 base, with 10 bases left between them. This CDR3 contains 12 residues. CDR1 and CDR2 (germline): MDHEN, SYDVKM. This CDR3 is CATTAIQETQYF. The CDR3 nucleotides read TGTGCCACCACAGCGATCCAAGAGACCCAGTACTTC.

V is TRBV20-1 and J is TRBJ2-7, with D possibly being TRBD2 (6 bases). V was pared by 3 bases and J by 4 bases, with 10 bases between. CDR1 DFQATT and CDR2 SNEGSKA come from the germline V gene (reference sequence). The CDR3 has 12 residues. The CDR3 DNA is TGCAGTGCTAGCGGGAGTTCGTACGAGCAGTACTTC. As protein: CSASGSSYEQYF.

The V and J genes are TRBV7-2 and TRBJ2-1, with D perhaps assigned TRBD1 or TRBD2 (5 bases each). This CDR3 region has 16 residues. CDR1 SGHTA and CDR2 FQGNSA come from the germline V gene. V shed 1 base and J shed 9 bases, with 19 bases lying between them. The CDR3 spells CASSLGQGVRGGEQFF. DNA of the CDR3: TGTGCCAGCAGCTTAGGGCAGGGCGTTCGGGGCGGTGAGCAGTTCTTC. Full variable domain (remainder filled in from reference TRBV7-2 and TRBJ2-1): GAGVSQSPSNKVTEKGKDVELRCDPISGHTALYWYRQSLGQGLEFLIYFQGNSAPDKSGLPSDRFSAERTGGSVSTLTIQRTQQEDSAVYLCASSLGQGVRGGEQFFGPGTRLTVL.

The rearrangement links TRBV27 to TRBJ2-1; 10 bases fit TRBD1. The trim removed 3 bases at V and 6 bases at J, leaving 8 bases unmatched. The CDR3 consists of 16 residues. Germline V gene lookup returns CDR1 MNHEY and CDR2 SMNVEV (reference sequence). CDR3: CASSFYRDRGPNEQFF. CDR3 DNA: TGTGCCAGCAGTTTCTACCGGGACAGGGGCCCCAATGAGCAGTTCTTC.